What follows describes a single T cell receptor (beta chain). Its antigen is still unknown. This entry belongs to a study of CD8+CD57+ T cells in acquired aplastic anemia. Study background: Across the sorted CD4+ and CD8+ cells, DNA amounts averaged roughly 3 ug. Study results and limitations: Overlap between patients and controls comprised 25 to 30 CD8+ CDR3 sequences.

Both TCR beta VDJ combination and CDR3 sequence profiling were carried out. Genomic DNA was the template for this profiling. One entry per CDR3 protein, called by TCRdb with MiXCR from the reads. The table lists over 200,000 distinct CDR3 sequences, 60% to 65% of them singletons, with 25% to 30% in the top ten. The clonotype originates from a human donor in good health. The specimen sequenced was sorted CD4+, CD8+, or CD8+CD57+ T cells (not recorded which) from PBMCs.

The CDR3 DNA sequence: TGTGCCAGCAGTCCGAGCGGGAGTCTCAACACCGGGGAGCTGTTTTTT. Residues: CASSPSGSLNTGELFF. The chain has TRBV9 and TRBJ2-2, with 8 bases aligning to TRBD2. The CDR3 runs 16 residues. Germline assignment: CDR1 SGDLS and CDR2 YYNGEE. V shed 5 bases, J shed 2 bases, and the junction held 8 bases outside the gene matches.